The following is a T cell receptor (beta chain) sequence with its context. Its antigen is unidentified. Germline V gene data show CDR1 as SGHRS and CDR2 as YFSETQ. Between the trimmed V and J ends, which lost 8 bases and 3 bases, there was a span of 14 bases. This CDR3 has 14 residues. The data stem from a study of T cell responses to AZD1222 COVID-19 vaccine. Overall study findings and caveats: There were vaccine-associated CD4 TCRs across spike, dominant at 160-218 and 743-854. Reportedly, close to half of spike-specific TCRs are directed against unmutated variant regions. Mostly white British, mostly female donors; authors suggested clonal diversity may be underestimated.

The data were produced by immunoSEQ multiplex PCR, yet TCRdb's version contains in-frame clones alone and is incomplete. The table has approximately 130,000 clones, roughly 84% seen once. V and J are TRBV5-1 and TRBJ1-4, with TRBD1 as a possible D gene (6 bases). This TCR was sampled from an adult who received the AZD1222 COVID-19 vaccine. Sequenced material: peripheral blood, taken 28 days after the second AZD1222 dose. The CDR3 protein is CASQTGRANEKLFF. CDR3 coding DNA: TGCGCCAGTCAGACAGGAAGGGCTAATGAAAAACTGTTTTTT.